The subject of this entry is one T cell receptor beta chain. Here immunoSEQ multiplex PCR was the method, and the copy in TCRdb shows in-frame clones only, minus some. The sample holds tens of thousands of clones, roughly nine tenths seen once. This sample was taken from a study of T cell changes during pregnancy in multiple sclerosis. The sequence was obtained from a female donor in good health, enrolled as a control in a pregnancy study. The material sequenced was peripheral blood, taken after pregnancy.

The CDR3 DNA sequence: TGTGCCTGGAGTAAGGCCCTTGAGGGGGCTGGTGGCTACACCTTC. It specifies CAWSKALEGAGGYTF. This chain links TRBV30 with TRBJ1-2, with 7 bases fitting TRBD1. The CDR3 is 15 residues long. Germline-derived CDR1 and CDR2 are GTSNPN and SVGIG (reference sequence). V trimming: 2 bases; J trimming: 7 bases; junction bases outside the gene matches: 13.